This T cell receptor beta chain came from a study of blood T cell repertoires in COVID-19. The V and J ends lost 3 bases and 6 bases, in that order; junction bases with no gene match: 6. There are 14 residues in the CDR3. Germline CDR1 MNHEY, CDR2 SMNVEV (reference sequence). This clone has only one observation. Clones were sequenced by immunoSEQ multiplex PCR, and TCRdb holds only the in-frame ones, with some missing. The repertoire holds some 320,000 clones, approximately 88% seen once, with under 8% in the top ten. V and J are TRBV27 and TRBJ1-2, with TRBD1 matching over 8 bases. The sequence came from a woman aged 25 to 39 who had recovered from COVID-19. Sequenced sample: peripheral blood. In DNA form, the CDR3 reads TGTGCCAGCAGTTTTTCAGGGGGCGTCAATGGCTACACCTTC. It codes for CASSFSGGVNGYTF.